This TCR beta chain stems from a study of T cells in Graves' hyperthyroidism and ophthalmopathy. Study overall: Peripheral blood collection took place at initial diagnosis, before any treatment.

Regarding this clonotype: The antigen is not known.

Amplification targeted TCR beta CDR3 regions from RNA transcripts. TCR CDR3 regions were first amplified by RT-PCR with HTBI primers. MiXCR was run by TCRdb on the multiplex PCR reads, yielding one entry per CDR3 protein. Here the sample spans some 350,000 distinct CDR3 sequences, about 25% being singletons. The study, taken as a whole, reports: Most thyroid clonotypes with frequency above 0.001 were detected in blood.

Trimming removed 5 bases at V and 0 bases at J, with 5 bases between. Germline values: CDR1 MNHEY, CDR2 SMNVEV (reference sequence). The CDR3 spans 14 residues. It was considered stable Graves' hyperthyroidism when ophthalmopathy did not progress within 18 months. Thyroid ultrasound and orbital computed tomography, with clinical symptoms and serum thyroxine and TRAb, informed diagnoses. The clonotype was recovered from a man aged 45-60 years with Graves' hyperthyroidism. V and J are TRBV27 and TRBJ2-6, with D unclear. Sample: blood. The CDR3 nucleotides read TGTGCCAGCAGTAGGAGCTCTGGGGCCAACGTCCTGACTTTC. This encodes CASSRSSGANVLTF.